In this sample, the clone carrying this TCR beta chain turned up many times. This specimen comes from a study of metastatic and nonmetastatic thyroid tumors. Every patient underwent thyroid surgery untreated. Using MiXCR, TCRdb re-called clones from the PCR reads. The data hold some 22,000 clones, with approximately 23% observed a single time. The sequence came from a female donor with papillary thyroid cancer or a benign thyroid nodule (not recorded which). Some clones in this sample may be carry-over from other donors' samples. The specimen sequenced was tumor tissue.

This CDR3 is CASRRTGGDTGELFF. CDR3 nucleotide sequence: TGTGCCAGCAGGCGCACAGGGGGTGACACCGGGGAGCTGTTTTTT. V gene TRBV27 combines with J gene TRBJ2-2, with TRBD1 identical over 8 bases. The ends lost 6 bases at V and 3 bases at J; junction bases unmatched: 6. Per the germline V gene, CDR1 is MNHEY and CDR2 is SMNVEV (reference sequence). The CDR3 extends over 15 amino acids.